This TCR beta chain was identified in a study of T cell responses to AZD1222 COVID-19 vaccine. Findings and caveats of the study: Clonal diversity was possibly underestimated, and the donors were mostly white British, with more females. As reported, nearly half of all spike-specific TCRs target variant regions that are unmutated. At study baseline, merely a handful of AZD1222 recipients were seropositive. Scientists sampled the repertoires only once the peak T cell response had passed.

Germline-derived CDR1 and CDR2 are MNHNS and SASEGT. This CDR3 is built from 14 residues. V was trimmed by 2 bases and J by 7 bases, leaving 12 bases between them. On this clone: Its matching antigen is unknown.

Libraries were prepared by immunoSEQ multiplex PCR; TCRdb keeps only in-frame clonotypes and omits some of them. The sample yields some 50,000 clones, roughly three quarters seen once. V gene TRBV6-1 combines with J gene TRBJ1-5, with D perhaps matching TRBD1 (6 bases). This specimen consisted of peripheral blood, obtained on day 0 of MenACWY control vaccination. This clonotype originated in an adult in good health. CDR3 in DNA: TGTGCCAGCAGTGAATCCAGGGGTAGGCAGCCCCAGCATTTT. It codes for CASSESRGRQPQHF.